The TCR beta chain described here comes from a study of blood T cell repertoires in COVID-19. Some clones are missing from TCRdb's copy, which holds only in-frame ones; the method was immunoSEQ multiplex PCR. The sample shows about 220,000 clones, approximately 80% of them seen only once. In the case of this clone: One junction end disagrees with the germline gene, perhaps due to a read error.

From germline, CDR1 is SSHAT and CDR2 FNYEAQ (reference sequence). The CDR3 length is 14 residues. Input material: peripheral blood. The V and J genes are TRBV7-7 and TRBJ2-5; D possibly corresponds to TRBD2 (6 bases). This clonotype was sampled from a human donor in a cohort sampled during active COVID-19. CDR3 in DNA: TGTGCTAGCAGCTTCTCGAGCGGGCAAGAGACCCAGTACTTC. As protein: CASSFSSGQETQYF.